The 4 T cell receptor beta chains reported below all come from one sample, sequenced in a study of shared clonotypes between healthy human individuals. The data were produced by immunoSEQ multiplex PCR, yet TCRdb's version contains in-frame clones alone and is incomplete. The sample has roughly 2.2 million clones, over 90% seen once; the top ten hold about 0.39%. The sequencing input was naive CD4+ T cells from PBMCs. Subset here: CD45RA+ positively selected. These receptors came from a man in his late teens or twenties in good health. Some clones in this sample may be carry-over from other donors' samples.

The chain recombines TRBV18 with TRBJ2-7; TRBD2 agrees at 13 bases. V trimming: 3 bases; J trimming: 5 bases; junction bases outside the gene matches: 1. The CDR3 is made up of 14 amino acids. Germline V gene sequence: CDR1 KGHSH, CDR2 LQKENI. The CDR3 protein is CASSPGTSGDEQYF. The CDR3 DNA follows: TGTGCCAGCTCACCCGGGACTAGCGGGGACGAGCAGTACTTC.

This chain links TRBV19 with TRBJ2-2; TRBD2 matches at 7 bases. Germline trimming cut 6 bases from V and 4 bases from J; bases unmatched to any gene: 5. The CDR3 runs to 14 residues. Germline V gives CDR1 LNHDA, CDR2 SQIVND (reference sequence). The CDR3 DNA is TGTGCCAGTAGGGCGGGAGTGATCACCGGGGAGCTGTTTTTT. Its translation: CASRAGVITGELFF.

This CDR3 is CASTTAVSKYNEQFF. CDR3 in DNA: TGTGCCAGCACTACGGCAGTCTCTAAATACAATGAGCAGTTCTTC. The chain joins TRBV5-4 to TRBJ2-1; D not resolved. Germline loops: CDR1 SGHNT, CDR2 YYREEE (reference sequence). CDR3 length equals 15 residues. V was trimmed by 6 bases and J by 4 bases, leaving 17 bases between them.

The V call is TRBV18, the J call TRBJ2-5, with D tentatively TRBD1 or TRBD2 (5 bases each). Germline V gene sequence: CDR1 KGHSH, CDR2 LQKENI. CDR3 size: 16 residues. Trimming removed 6 bases at V and 2 bases at J, with 19 bases between. The CDR3 nucleotides are TGTGCCAGCTCGCTCGGGGCGGAGAAAGGGCAAGAGACCCAGTACTTC. Translation gives CASSLGAEKGQETQYF. Filled out from reference TRBV18 and TRBJ2-5, the complete variable domain reads NAGVMQNPRHLVRRRGQEARLRCSPMKGHSHVYWYRQLPEEGLKFMVYLQKENIIDESGMPKERFSAEFPKEGPSILRIQQVVRGDSAAYFCASSLGAEKGQETQYFGPGTRLLVL.